A single sample gave rise to the 23 T cell receptor beta chains below, sequenced in a study of shared clonotypes between healthy human individuals (dated by TCRdb to about 2020). Library preparation employed the immunoSEQ multiplex PCR assay. Held by TCRdb, this immuneACCESS table contains in-frame sequences only and omits some clones. Under half of the omission traces to an unresolved V gene where checked; the cause of the rest is unknown. The sample table lists more than 2 million clones, roughly 95% of them with a count of one. Jointly, the top ten make up around 1.8% of the sample. CD8 naive samples were obtained by positive selection for CCR7 among CD45RO-negative cells, yielding a CD45RA+CCR7+ population from which TemRA cells were excluded. The specimen was naive CD8+ T cells from PBMCs. The cell subset or site label, read with the paper, signifies: CD45RA+CCR7+. Receptor source: a man aged 18-30 years in good health. Some clones in this sample may be carry-over from other donors' samples.

This clone was picked up a small number of times. The gene calls are TRBV28 and TRBJ1-5; 9 bases line up with TRBD1. V gave up 6 bases and J gave up 3 bases; unmatched junction bases: 6. The germline V gene encodes CDR1 MDHEN and CDR2 SYDVKM. This CDR3 is built from 15 residues. The CDR3 is CASRLGQGLNQPQHF. CDR3 DNA: TGTGCCAGCAGGTTGGGACAGGGCCTCAATCAGCCCCAGCATTTT. Looking up the rest from reference TRBV28 and TRBJ1-5 gives the full variable domain: DVKVTQSSRYLVKRTGEKVFLECVQDMDHENMFWYRQDPGLGLRLIYFSYDVKMKEKGDIPEGYSVSREKKERFSLILESASTNQTSMYLCASRLGQGLNQPQHFGDGTRLSIL.

The V and J genes are TRBV19 and TRBJ2-1; TRBD2 is a possible D gene (6 bases). V lost 3 bases and J lost 5, with 14 bases in between. CDR1 is LNHDA and CDR2 is SQIVND in the germline V gene (reference sequence). The CDR3 extends over 15 amino acids. In DNA, the CDR3 is TGTGCCAGTAGTATCGAGACTAGTAGCCACAATGAGCAGTTCTTC. It yields the protein CASSIETSSHNEQFF.

The rearrangement joins TRBV27 to TRBJ2-1; D gene ambiguous. Looked up from germline, CDR1 is MNHEY and CDR2 is SMNVEV (reference sequence). V gave up 3 bases and J gave up 0 bases, with 9 bases separating them. The CDR3 runs to 15 residues. This chain's CDR3 is CASSLMGPSYNEQFF. The CDR3 DNA follows: TGTGCCAGCAGTTTGATGGGTCCCTCCTACAATGAGCAGTTCTTC.

This sequence joins TRBV7-6 and TRBJ2-6; tentative D call: TRBD1 (6 bases). There are 16 residues in the CDR3. Germline values: CDR1 SGHVS, CDR2 FNYEAQ. Between the trimmed V and J ends, which lost 5 bases and 0 bases, there was a span of 11 bases. CDR3 region: CASSPGQISGANVLTF. The DNA for the CDR3 is TGTGCCAGCAGCCCCGGACAGATCTCTGGGGCCAACGTCCTGACTTTC. Complete variable domain (other parts from reference TRBV7-6 and TRBJ2-6): GAGVSQSPRYKVTKRGQDVALRCDPISGHVSLYWYRQALGQGPEFLTYFNYEAQQDKSGLPNDRFSAERPEGSISTLTIQRTEQRDSAMYRCASSPGQISGANVLTFGAGSRLTVL.

The chain links TRBV13 to TRBJ1-6; the match to TRBD1 covers 7 bases. In germline, CDR1 is PRHDT, CDR2 FYEKMQ (reference sequence). This CDR3 has 14 residues. V was pared by 4 bases and J by 14 bases, with 11 bases of the junction left unmatched. This CDR3 reads CASSSWDSFSSLHF. The CDR3 nucleotides read TGTGCCAGCAGCTCCTGGGACAGCTTTTCTTCCCTCCACTTT.

A word on this clone: This same CDR3 is encoded by further DNA sequences in the sample. The chain carries TRBV29-1 and TRBJ2-7; tentative D call: TRBD1 (6 bases). The CDR3 runs 11 residues. Trimming pared 3 bases from V and 3 bases from J, leaving 6 bases between. The germline gives CDR1 SQVTM, CDR2 ANQGSEA. The CDR3 loop is CSVEDSYEQYF. CDR3 DNA: TGCAGCGTTGAGGACAGCTACGAGCAGTACTTC.

This clone occurred once. The same CDR3 arises from other DNA sequences in this sample as well. The chain couples TRBV9 to TRBJ2-1, with D maybe TRBD1 (6 bases). CDR3 size: 14 residues. Germline V lookup: CDR1 SGDLS, CDR2 YYNGEE. Trimming removed 0 bases from V and 3 bases from J, with 7 bases in between. The CDR3 DNA reads TGTGCCAGCAGCGTAGAAGGGGGCTACAATGAGCAGTTCTTC. It is translated as CASSVEGGYNEQFF.

This sequence joins TRBV7-2 and TRBJ1-5; D is perhaps TRBD1 (6 bases). The germline V gene has CDR1 SGHTA and CDR2 FQGNSA. The CDR3 totals 15 residues. Trimming removed 1 base at V and 7 bases at J, with 14 bases between. The CDR3 DNA sequence: TGTGCCAGCAGCTTAGGCTGGGGGAGGGGGCAGCCCCAGCATTTT. Translating gives CASSLGWGRGQPQHF.

The V gene is TRBV7-9, the J gene TRBJ2-6; D remains unclear. The CDR3 has 14 amino acids. Trimming took 5 bases from V and 1 from J, leaving 6 bases between them. CDR1 is SEHNR and CDR2 is FQNEAQ in the germline V gene (reference sequence). The CDR3 loop is CASSPRSGANVLTF. CDR3 DNA sequence: TGTGCCAGCAGCCCCAGGTCTGGGGCCAACGTCCTGACTTTC.

As for this clone: Other DNA variants within this sample encode the same CDR3. The chain combines TRBV27 with TRBJ2-7; the D is unclear. V shed 2 bases and J shed 0 bases, with 5 bases lying between them. The CDR3 runs 13 residues. Looked up from germline, CDR1 is MNHEY and CDR2 is SMNVEV (reference sequence). CDR3 coding DNA: TGTGCCAGCAGTTTACGCCCCTCCTACGAGCAGTACTTC. This codes for CASSLRPSYEQYF.

V and J are TRBV6-5 and TRBJ2-1; TRBD1 is a possible D gene (5 bases). Trimming cost V 7 bases and J 3 bases, with 13 bases left between them. CDR3 size: 14 residues. The germline gives CDR1 MNHEY, CDR2 SVGAGI. As DNA, the CDR3 is TGTGCCAGCAACAGACAGCAAGACTACAATGAGCAGTTCTTC. Translation gives CASNRQQDYNEQFF.

V usage is TRBV4-1 and J usage is TRBJ1-2; possible D gene TRBD1, 5 bases. Germline CDR1 and CDR2: MGHRA and YSYEKL. This CDR3 comprises 15 residues. V was clipped by 1 base and J by 5 bases, with 14 bases between them. The CDR3 protein is CASSQVGPVGYGYTF. In nucleotides, the CDR3 is TGCGCCAGCAGCCAAGTGGGGCCGGTAGGGTATGGCTACACCTTC.

This clone was observed a handful of times. The sample holds other DNA sequences that translate to the same CDR3. The genes are TRBV30 and TRBJ1-5; tentatively, D is TRBD1 (5 bases). V dropped 0 bases and J dropped 2 bases, with 8 bases sitting between them. The CDR3 has 14 residues. The germline V gene encodes CDR1 GTSNPN and CDR2 SVGIG (reference sequence). As DNA, the CDR3 is TGTGCCTGGAGTGTAGGAGGGGGCAATCAGCCCCAGCATTTT. Translating gives CAWSVGGGNQPQHF.

The rearrangement links TRBV13 to TRBJ2-3; 7 positions match TRBD2. This CDR3 has 16 residues. Per germline, CDR1 PRHDT and CDR2 FYEKMQ (reference sequence). V gave up 3 bases and J gave up 2 bases; unmatched junction bases: 8. The CDR3 DNA is TGTGCCAGCAGCTTCGGGACGGCGGGAGTCACAGATACGCAGTATTTT. Amino acids: CASSFGTAGVTDTQYF.

This chain connects TRBV5-4 to TRBJ2-1, with D perhaps TRBD2 (6 bases). Looked up from germline, CDR1 is SGHNT and CDR2 is YYREEE (reference sequence). V was cut by 0 bases and J by 0 bases, with 10 bases left in between. The CDR3 runs 16 residues. The CDR3 sequence: CASSLGDWSSYNEQFF. The CDR3 DNA reads as TGTGCCAGCAGCTTGGGGGACTGGAGCTCCTACAATGAGCAGTTCTTC.

This clone is a singleton in its sample. This chain uses TRBV10-3 with TRBJ2-3; the match to TRBD2 covers 14 bases. The junction had 8 bases not matched to a gene; V was cut back by 6 bases and J by 12 bases. The germline gives CDR1 ENHRY, CDR2 SYGVKD. There are 14 residues in the CDR3. The CDR3 loop reads CAIREVGLAGVQYF. As DNA, the CDR3 is TGTGCCATCAGGGAAGTGGGACTAGCGGGAGTCCAGTATTTT.

The V and J genes are TRBV7-9 and TRBJ2-3; D unclear. The CDR3 has 11 amino acids. The V gene's germline CDR1 is SEHNR and CDR2 FQNEAQ (reference sequence). Trimming pared 7 bases from V and 6 bases from J, leaving 8 bases between. In DNA form, the CDR3 reads TGTGCCAGCACCCCTGGGGATACGCAGTATTTT. Protein sequence: CASTPGDTQYF.

The chain has TRBV10-3 and TRBJ2-1; TRBD2 might be the D (5 bases). Trimming removed 3 bases at V and 1 base at J, with 10 bases between. This CDR3 is built from 15 residues. CDR1 and CDR2 (germline): ENHRY, SYGVKD. Here the CDR3 reads CAISETGSSYNEQFF. CDR3 DNA sequence: TGTGCCATCAGTGAAACGGGGTCGTCCTACAATGAGCAGTTCTTC.

The J gene is TRBJ2-7, the V gene TRBV7-4; D gene ambiguous. The CDR3 contains 14 residues. Trimming stripped 4 bases from V and 1 base from J, with 11 bases between. Germline assignment: CDR1 SGHVT and CDR2 SQSDAQ. CDR3 protein: CASSSFPPSYEQYF. Here the CDR3 DNA reads TGTGCCAGCAGCTCGTTCCCACCGTCCTACGAGCAGTACTTC. Using reference TRBV7-4 and TRBJ2-7 for the parts outside the CDR3, the full variable domain is GAGVSQSPRYKVAKRGRDVALRCDSISGHVTLYWYRQTLGQGSEVLTYSQSDAQRDKSGRPSGRFSAERPERSVSTLKIQRTEQGDSAVYLCASSSFPPSYEQYFGPGTRLTVT.

CDR3 coding DNA: TGTGCCATCAGTGAGGGAGGAGGGCGTGTGAACACTGAAGCTTTCTTT. Its protein product is CAISEGGGRVNTEAFF. The chain joins TRBV10-3 to TRBJ1-1; unclear D gene. The germline V and J ends were trimmed by 2 bases and 0 bases, with 13 bases remaining between them. Germline CDR1 ENHRY, CDR2 SYGVKD. This CDR3 is 16 amino acids long.

The chain joins TRBV27 to TRBJ2-7, with 9 positions matching TRBD2. The V segment lost 9 bases and the J segment 2 bases; nucleotides outside the gene matches: 5. The V gene's germline CDR1 is MNHEY and CDR2 SMNVEV (reference sequence). The CDR3 extends over 13 amino acids. The CDR3 region has the DNA TGTGCCAGTAAGACTAGCGGAGCCTACGAGCAGTACTTC. Translated: CASKTSGAYEQYF.

In regard to this clone: The sample carries other DNA sequences with the same CDR3. This chain uses TRBV7-6 with TRBJ1-4, with TRBD1 matching 10 bases. The V segment lost 5 bases and the J segment 8 bases; nucleotides outside the gene matches: 8. The CDR3 has 15 residues. Germline loops: CDR1 SGHVS, CDR2 FNYEAQ. The CDR3 here is CASSLTGQGNEKLFF. In DNA, the CDR3 is TGTGCCAGCAGCCTAACGGGACAGGGGAACGAAAAACTGTTTTTT. Combining the CDR3 with reference TRBV7-6 and TRBJ1-4 gives the whole variable domain GAGVSQSPRYKVTKRGQDVALRCDPISGHVSLYWYRQALGQGPEFLTYFNYEAQQDKSGLPNDRFSAERPEGSISTLTIQRTEQRDSAMYRCASSLTGQGNEKLFFGSGTQLSVL.

The V call is TRBV7-9, the J call TRBJ1-1; the match to TRBD1 covers 8 bases. The CDR3 is 15 amino acids. The germline V gene has CDR1 SEHNR and CDR2 FQNEAQ (reference sequence). V lost 1 base, J lost 1 base, and 2 bases stayed unmatched. The CDR3 DNA sequence: TGTGCCAGCAGCTTAGATCAGGGGGCGAACACTGAAGCTTTCTTT. Its protein is CASSLDQGANTEAFF.